Shown below are 20 T cell receptor beta chains from a single sample sequenced in a study of cytomegalovirus exposure and HLA in healthy donors. With 60 Vbeta and 13 Jbeta primers, the PCR was carried out. TCRdb's copy holds only in-frame clones and misses some; the assay was immunoSEQ multiplex PCR. Found here are approximately 150,000 clones, 60% to 85% of them singletons; the top ten hold 1.5% to 2%. Sequenced material: PBMCs. The receptors shown here come from a man between 40 and 49 years old in good health and CMV-seronegative.

The genes are TRBV5-6 and TRBJ2-7, with D possibly being TRBD2 (6 bases). The CDR3 spans 15 residues. Per the germline V gene, CDR1 is SGHDT and CDR2 is YYEEEE. Trimming left V 0 bases short and J 2 bases short, with 12 bases between. The CDR3, as DNA: TGTGCCAGCAGCTTGGGGGGGGATTTCACCTACGAGCAGTACTTC. As protein: CASSLGGDFTYEQYF. The full variable domain, completed using reference TRBV5-6 and TRBJ2-7, is DAGVTQSPTHLIKTRGQQVTLRCSPKSGHDTVSWYQQALGQGPQFIFQYYEEEERQRGNFPDRFSGHQFPNYSSELNVNALLLGDSALYLCASSLGGDFTYEQYFGPGTRLTVT.

This clone was counted a few times. This chain joins TRBV5-6 and TRBJ1-6; 8 bases are a match to TRBD1. J was trimmed by 7 bases and V by 4 bases; bases with no gene match: 7. The CDR3 runs 15 residues. Germline values: CDR1 SGHDT, CDR2 YYEEEE. CDR3 amino acids: CASSQDRAKNSPLHF. The CDR3 bases are TGTGCCAGCAGCCAGGACAGGGCTAAAAATTCACCCCTCCACTTT.

The genes are TRBV7-9 and TRBJ1-1, with D maybe TRBD1 (6 bases). This CDR3 contains 16 residues. Per the germline V gene, CDR1 is SEHNR and CDR2 is FQNEAQ (reference sequence). V was cut by 5 bases and J by 0 bases, with 16 bases left in between. The CDR3 protein is CASSAQPGHLNTEAFF. Written as DNA, the CDR3 is TGTGCCAGCAGCGCTCAACCGGGACACCTGAACACTGAAGCTTTCTTT.

The J gene is TRBJ1-1, the V gene TRBV13; TRBD1 matches at 9 bases. The CDR3 consists of 14 residues. In germline, CDR1 is PRHDT, CDR2 FYEKMQ (reference sequence). J was trimmed by 1 base and V by 5 bases; bases with no gene match: 2. Here the CDR3 reads CASSPQGANTEAFF. The CDR3 DNA reads as TGTGCCAGCAGCCCACAGGGGGCGAACACTGAAGCTTTCTTT.

This clone has a handful of counts. This chain connects TRBV7-8 to TRBJ2-1, with D unclear. The CDR3 is 13 amino acids. Germline loops: CDR1 SGHVS, CDR2 FQNEAQ. Trimming cost V 1 base and J 8 bases, with 9 bases left between them. The CDR3 DNA is TGTGCCAGCAGCTTAGGAGATGGTTATGAGCAGTTCTTC. This gives the protein CASSLGDGYEQFF.

This clone was detected once. The chain couples TRBV6-5 to TRBJ2-1; TRBD2 agrees at 9 bases. The CDR3 extends over 15 amino acids. Germline V lookup: CDR1 MNHEY, CDR2 SVGAGI. Losses at the gene ends were 3 bases for V and 4 bases for J; bases not matched to a gene: 4. The CDR3 loop is CASSYSGGPYNEQFF. CDR3 sequence (DNA): TGTGCCAGCAGTTATAGCGGGGGCCCTTACAATGAGCAGTTCTTC.

The chain joins TRBV12-5 to TRBJ2-7; no reliable D call. Trimming took off 1 base at V and 7 bases at J, with 8 bases between the two ends. This CDR3 is 12 amino acids long. The germline CDR1 and CDR2 sequences are LGHNT and FRNRAP. Here the CDR3 DNA reads TGTGCTAGTGGTTTGGACTTACCGGAGCAGTACTTC. The encoded protein is CASGLDLPEQYF. Full variable domain (remainder filled in from reference TRBV12-5 and TRBJ2-7): DARVTQTPRHKVTEMGQEVTMRCQPILGHNTVFWYRQTMMQGLELLAYFRNRAPLDDSGMPKDRFSAEMPDATLATLKIQPSEPRDSAVYFCASGLDLPEQYFGPGTRLTVT.

This rearrangement joins TRBV5-4 to TRBJ2-7; no definite D call. Germline CDR1 is SGHNT and CDR2 is YYREEE (reference sequence). The CDR3 covers 13 residues. The germline V and J ends were trimmed by 4 bases and 0 bases, with 8 bases remaining between them. The CDR3 nucleotides are TGTGCCAGCAGCATCTTGAGCTCCTACGAGCAGTACTTC. This gives the protein CASSILSSYEQYF.

V gene TRBV30 combines with J gene TRBJ2-3; TRBD2 matches 8 bases. Trimming removed 4 bases from V and 4 bases from J; junction bases left unmatched: 7. CDR1 is GTSNPN and CDR2 is SVGIG in the germline V gene (reference sequence). There are 14 residues in the CDR3. CDR3 sequence (DNA): TGTGCCTGGACCCGCGGGGGGAGTGCAGATACGCAGTATTTT. Protein sequence: CAWTRGGSADTQYF.

This clone has only a few counts. This chain uses TRBV28 with TRBJ2-7, with 9 nucleotides matching TRBD1. The CDR3 totals 13 residues. The ends lost 4 bases at V and 6 bases at J; junction bases unmatched: 4. Germline CDR1 reads MDHEN; CDR2 reads SYDVKM. This chain's CDR3 is CASSSLDRGEQYF. DNA of the CDR3: TGTGCCAGCAGTTCACTGGACAGGGGCGAGCAGTACTTC.

The J gene is TRBJ2-7, the V gene TRBV7-2, with 9 bases lining up with TRBD2. CDR1 is SGHTA, CDR2 FQGNSA, per germline. The length of the CDR3 is 15 residues. V lost 3 bases, J lost 7 bases, and 10 bases stayed unmatched. CDR3 bases: TGTGCCAGCAGCTTGTCAGCGGGGGGTCTGTATGAGCAGTACTTC. This gives the protein CASSLSAGGLYEQYF. Based on the CDR3 plus reference TRBV7-2 and TRBJ2-7, the full variable domain is GAGVSQSPSNKVTEKGKDVELRCDPISGHTALYWYRQSLGQGLEFLIYFQGNSAPDKSGLPSDRFSAERTGGSVSTLTIQRTQQEDSAVYLCASSLSAGGLYEQYFGPGTRLTVT.

V gene TRBV5-1 combines with J gene TRBJ1-5, with D tentatively TRBD1 (6 bases). The germline CDR1 and CDR2 sequences are SGHRS and YFSETQ. The V end was cut by 1 base, the J end by 9 bases, with 20 bases between. The CDR3 loop spans 16 amino acids. The CDR3: CASSLQPGGRETPQHF. DNA for the CDR3: TGCGCCAGCAGCTTGCAGCCGGGGGGGCGCGAAACGCCCCAGCATTTT.

Here the CDR3 DNA reads TGTGCCAGCACGGACAGGGAAAGCACAGATACGCAGTATTTT. It encodes CASTDRESTDTQYF. The V and J genes are TRBV27 and TRBJ2-3, with 8 bases matching TRBD1. V was clipped by 7 bases and J by 0 bases; unmatched bases: 3. The CDR3 covers 14 residues. The germline gives CDR1 MNHEY, CDR2 SMNVEV (reference sequence).

CDR3 region: CASSQNIRQGGWWNSPLHF. The CDR3 DNA sequence: TGTGCCAGCAGCCAAAATATCCGGCAGGGTGGTTGGTGGAATTCACCCCTCCACTTT. The chain couples TRBV14 to TRBJ1-6; weak D call: TRBD1 (5 bases). Germline V gives CDR1 SGHDN, CDR2 FVKESK. The V end was cut by 2 bases, the J end by 7 bases, with 24 bases between. The CDR3 runs 19 residues.

The chain has TRBV4-1 and TRBJ1-1, with D possibly matching TRBD1 (5 bases). With 0 bases removed from V and 4 bases from J, the gap between germline ends came to 9 bases. Germline CDR1 is MGHRA and CDR2 is YSYEKL. The CDR3 runs to 14 residues. CDR3 nucleotide sequence: TGCGCCAGCAGCCAAGATCGGGGGTCCACTGAAGCTTTCTTT. Translating it yields CASSQDRGSTEAFF.

V gene TRBV6-5 combines with J gene TRBJ2-3, with a tentative D call TRBD1 (6 bases). The CDR3 has 14 amino acids. V lost 5 bases and J lost 3, with 12 bases in between. Germline CDR1 MNHEY, CDR2 SVGAGI. The CDR3: CASSPYRETDTQYF. DNA of the CDR3: TGTGCCAGCAGTCCTTACAGGGAAACAGATACGCAGTATTTT.

This clone was counted a single time. The rearrangement uses TRBV6-4 and TRBJ2-2; 10 bases are a match to TRBD2. With 6 bases clipped from V and 4 bases from J, the junction kept 11 bases outside the gene matches. Germline-derived CDR1 and CDR2 are MRHNA and SNTAGT. This CDR3 has 17 residues. CDR3 DNA sequence: TGTGCCAGCAGACGTCAGGGCTTAGCGGGAGGCACCGGGGAGCTGTTTTTT. Amino acid sequence: CASRRQGLAGGTGELFF.

This clone was counted a single time. The germline gene is not matched at one end of the junction; a read error may be the cause. The chain combines TRBV7-9 with TRBJ2-7; 9 bases fit TRBD1. This CDR3 is 16 amino acids long. In germline, CDR1 is SEHNR, CDR2 FQNEAQ (reference sequence). The CDR3 loop reads CSSSLTPGQGTYEQYF. CDR3 sequence (DNA): TGTTCCAGCAGCTTAACCCCGGGACAGGGAACTTACGAGCAGTACTTC.

The rearrangement links TRBV10-2 to TRBJ1-6; TRBD1 matches at 8 bases. This CDR3 has 17 residues. Trimming removed 8 bases from V and 9 bases from J; junction bases left unmatched: 18. Germline assignment: CDR1 WSHSY and CDR2 SAAADI. The DNA for the CDR3 is TGCGCCAGCGGCGGAGCACGACAGGGGATGGGAAGTTCACCCCTCCACTTT. It translates to CASGGARQGMGSSPLHF.

This clone was recorded a few times. This chain joins TRBV5-1 and TRBJ2-1, with 11 positions matching TRBD2. The CDR3 totals 17 residues. J was trimmed by 7 bases and V by 3 bases; bases with no gene match: 12. Per the germline V gene, CDR1 is SGHRS and CDR2 is YFSETQ. In DNA form, the CDR3 reads TGCGCCAGCAGCTCCGGATTGACTAGCGGGATAGGGAATGAGCAGTTCTTC. Protein sequence: CASSSGLTSGIGNEQFF. Looking up the rest from reference TRBV5-1 and TRBJ2-1 gives the full variable domain: KAGVTQTPRYLIKTRGQQVTLSCSPISGHRSVSWYQQTPGQGLQFLFEYFSETQRNKGNFPGRFSGRQFSNSRSEMNVSTLELGDSALYLCASSSGLTSGIGNEQFFGPGTRLTVL.